These 3 T cell receptor beta chains share one sample of origin, sequenced in a study of shared clonotypes between healthy human individuals. The repertoire was sequenced with immunoSEQ multiplex PCR; TCRdb's copy has only in-frame clones and lacks some. Of about 2 million clones listed, roughly 94% are singletons. CD8 cells regarded as naive lacked CD45RO, were positively chosen for CCR7, and omitted terminally differentiated effector memory CD45RA+ cells. Sequencing used naive CD8+ T cells sorted from blood. These receptors were obtained from a man aged 18-30 years in good health.

This sequence joins TRBV9 and TRBJ2-3, with D perhaps matching TRBD1 (6 bases). The CDR3 consists of 15 residues. CDR1 SGDLS and CDR2 YYNGEE come from the germline V gene. V lost 0 bases, J lost 4 bases, and 12 bases lay in between. CDR3 residues: CASSVARSGADTQYF. The CDR3 DNA reads TGTGCCAGCAGCGTAGCTAGGTCAGGGGCAGATACGCAGTATTTT.

The genes are TRBV9 and TRBJ2-2; 9 bases are shared with TRBD1. CDR1 and CDR2 from the germline V gene are SGDLS and YYNGEE. The CDR3 is 16 amino acids. The junction had 8 bases not matched to a gene; V was cut back by 3 bases and J by 5 bases. In nucleotides, the CDR3 is TGTGCCAGCAGCGAGGGGACAGGGATGAATACCGGGGAGCTGTTTTTT. This sequence encodes CASSEGTGMNTGELFF.

This clone has more than one count but fewer than ten. This specimen includes other DNA sequences encoding the same CDR3. The chain links TRBV4-1 to TRBJ1-3; perhaps TRBD1 as D (5 bases). V was cut by 0 bases and J by 4 bases, with 10 bases left in between. Germline V gives CDR1 MGHRA, CDR2 YSYEKL. This CDR3 has 15 residues. The CDR3 nucleotides are TGCGCCAGCAGCCAAGATCGGGGGGACGGAAACACCATATATTTT. Translated: CASSQDRGDGNTIYF.